This is a list of T cell receptor beta chains from one sample in a study of blood T cell repertoires in COVID-19. Assay used: immunoSEQ multiplex PCR; TCRdb lists only in-frame clones, some missing. The sample includes around 100,000 clones, about 90% of them seen just once. The sequenced material came from peripheral blood. Receptor source: a human donor in a cohort sampled during active COVID-19. The CDR3 runs from the conserved cysteine through the conserved F or W. Fields, in order: J gene, V gene, CDR3 length, CDR3 protein.

TRBJ2-5 TRBV3-1/TRBV3-2 17 CASSQVSAGGPTKTQYF
TRBJ2-1 TRBV6-2/TRBV6-3 17 CASSYNGLAGVKYEQFF
TRBJ1-2 TRBV6-1 18 CASSGGTGGIPSDYGYTF
TRBJ2-7 TRBV4-2 16 CASSHGGHGPSYEQYF
TRBJ2-3 TRBV27 12 CASRTSTDTQYF
TRBJ2-2 TRBV4-1 16 CASSQEGLAGTGELFF
TRBJ1-2 TRBV28 10 CASSPPGLTF
TRBJ1-6 TRBV10-2 13 CASRKSQVAPLHF
TRBJ2-7 TRBV6-7 17 CASSFGTLLRSSYEQYF
TRBJ1-5 TRBV19 12 CASSILNQPQHF
TRBJ2-5 TRBV28 15 CASTPRDRTQETQYF
TRBJ2-7 TRBV12-3/TRBV12-4 11 CASGTGYEQYF
TRBJ1-4 TRBV2 17 CASSYFAGGTEEEKLFF
TRBJ2-3 TRBV13 14 CASSLGSRGDTQYF
TRBJ2-7 TRBV5-4 16 CATEGRWASGMREQYF
TRBJ1-2 TRBV6-5 14 CASSKGTGIYGYTF
TRBJ2-5 TRBV3-1/TRBV3-2 13 CASSHPPGETQYF
TRBJ2-5 TRBV15 16 CATSRGGQGIRETQYF
TRBJ1-5 TRBV19 15 CASSGRTDSNQPQHF
TRBJ1-5 TRBV6-2/TRBV6-3 14 CASGQQGPNQPQHF
TRBJ1-5 TRBV6-5 15 CASSYSVTGSQPQHF
TRBJ2-5 TRBV3-1/TRBV3-2 15 CASSQEFQVKETQYF
TRBJ2-7 TRBV18 14 CASSPPTNSYEQYF
TRBJ2-7 TRBV4-1 15 CASSLIAGGSYEQYF
TRBJ1-2 TRBV18 15 CASTKAGGLFYGYTF
TRBJ2-7 TRBV29-1 13 CSARGTAAYEQYF
TRBJ1-5 TRBV3-1/TRBV3-2 15 CASSQASGGNQPQHF
TRBJ1-1 TRBV9 14 CASSVARSGTEAFF
TRBJ2-5 TRBV5-6 13 CASNRQSRETQYF
TRBJ2-7 TRBV19 14 CASSNSGGSYEQYF
TRBJ2-5 TRBV5-6 17 CASSLWGREVAQETQYF
TRBJ2-7 TRBV28 16 CASSLWGTGTPYEQYF
TRBJ2-2 TRBV2 15 CASRLSGSNTGELFF
TRBJ1-4 TRBV18 15 CASSPPDRGFEKLFF